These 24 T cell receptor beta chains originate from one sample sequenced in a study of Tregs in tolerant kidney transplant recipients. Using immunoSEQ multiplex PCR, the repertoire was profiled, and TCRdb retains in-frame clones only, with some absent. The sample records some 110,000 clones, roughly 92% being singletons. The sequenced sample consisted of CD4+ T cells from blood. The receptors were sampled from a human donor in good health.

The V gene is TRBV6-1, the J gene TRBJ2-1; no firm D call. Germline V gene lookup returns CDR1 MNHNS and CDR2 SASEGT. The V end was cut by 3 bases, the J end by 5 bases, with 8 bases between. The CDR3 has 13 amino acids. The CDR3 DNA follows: TGTGCCAGCAGTGAGGTGCACAACAATGAGCAGTTCTTC. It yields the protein CASSEVHNNEQFF.

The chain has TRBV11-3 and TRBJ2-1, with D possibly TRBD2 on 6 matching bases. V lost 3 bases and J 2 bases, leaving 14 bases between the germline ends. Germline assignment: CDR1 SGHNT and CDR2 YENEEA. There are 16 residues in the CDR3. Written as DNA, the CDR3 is TGTGCCAGCAGCTTTGAAGTCGGGAGACCCTACAATGAGCAGTTCTTC. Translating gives CASSFEVGRPYNEQFF.

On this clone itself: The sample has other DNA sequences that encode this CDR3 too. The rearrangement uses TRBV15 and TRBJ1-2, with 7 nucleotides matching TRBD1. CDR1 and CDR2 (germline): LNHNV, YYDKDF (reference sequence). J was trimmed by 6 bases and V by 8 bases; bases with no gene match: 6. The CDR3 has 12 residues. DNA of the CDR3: TGTGCCACCTCCAACAGGGGTGATGGCTACACCTTC. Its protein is CATSNRGDGYTF. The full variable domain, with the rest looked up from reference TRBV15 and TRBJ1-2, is DAMVIQNPRYQVTQFGKPVTLSCSQTLNHNVMYWYQQKSSQAPKLLFHYYDKDFNNEADTPDNFQSRRPNTSFCFLDIRSPGLGDTAMYLCATSNRGDGYTFGSGTRLTVV.

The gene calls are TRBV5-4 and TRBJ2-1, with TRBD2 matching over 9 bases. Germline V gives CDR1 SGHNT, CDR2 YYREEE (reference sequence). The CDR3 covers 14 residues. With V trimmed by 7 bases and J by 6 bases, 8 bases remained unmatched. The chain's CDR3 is CASRTAGGGNEQFF. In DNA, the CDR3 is TGTGCCAGCCGGACGGCGGGGGGGGGCAATGAGCAGTTCTTC.

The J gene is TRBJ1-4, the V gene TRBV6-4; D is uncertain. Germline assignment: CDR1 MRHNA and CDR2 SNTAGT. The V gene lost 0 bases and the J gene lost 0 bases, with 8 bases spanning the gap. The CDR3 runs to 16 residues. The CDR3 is CASSDSTLPTNEKLFF. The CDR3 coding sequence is TGTGCCAGCAGTGACTCGACTCTCCCAACTAATGAAAAACTGTTTTTT.

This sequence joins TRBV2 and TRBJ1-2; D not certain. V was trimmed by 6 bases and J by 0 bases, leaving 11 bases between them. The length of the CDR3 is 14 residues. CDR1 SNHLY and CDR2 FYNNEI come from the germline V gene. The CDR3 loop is CASRSPGTNYGYTF. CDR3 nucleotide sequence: TGTGCCAGCAGATCACCGGGTACTAACTATGGCTACACCTTC.

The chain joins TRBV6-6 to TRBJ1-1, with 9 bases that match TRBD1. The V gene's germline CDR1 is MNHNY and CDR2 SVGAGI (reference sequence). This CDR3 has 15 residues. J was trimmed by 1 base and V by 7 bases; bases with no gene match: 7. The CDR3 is CASTEYRGQNTEAFF. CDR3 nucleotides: TGTGCCAGCACCGAGTACAGGGGGCAGAACACTGAAGCTTTCTTT.

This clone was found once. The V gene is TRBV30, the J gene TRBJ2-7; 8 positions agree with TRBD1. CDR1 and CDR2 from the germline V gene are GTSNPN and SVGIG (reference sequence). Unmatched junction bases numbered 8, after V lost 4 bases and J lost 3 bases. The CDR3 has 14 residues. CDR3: CAWIRTGPNYEQYF. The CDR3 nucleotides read TGTGCCTGGATCCGGACAGGGCCGAACTACGAGCAGTACTTC.

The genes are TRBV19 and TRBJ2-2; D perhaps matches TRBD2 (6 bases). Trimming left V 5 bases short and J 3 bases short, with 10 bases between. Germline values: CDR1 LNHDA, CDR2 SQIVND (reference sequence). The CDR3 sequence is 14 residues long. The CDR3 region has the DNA TGTGCCAGTAGTTCATTAGCGGACACCGGGGAGCTGTTTTTT. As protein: CASSSLADTGELFF.

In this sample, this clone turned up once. The CDR3 here is CASSPGQGRNQPQHF. The CDR3 DNA reads as TGTGCCAGCAGCCCAGGACAGGGACGAAATCAGCCCCAGCATTTT. The rearrangement joins TRBV5-4 to TRBJ1-5; 8 bases align to TRBD1. The trim removed 4 bases at V and 4 bases at J, leaving 7 bases unmatched. From germline, CDR1 is SGHNT and CDR2 YYREEE (reference sequence). The CDR3 has 15 amino acids.

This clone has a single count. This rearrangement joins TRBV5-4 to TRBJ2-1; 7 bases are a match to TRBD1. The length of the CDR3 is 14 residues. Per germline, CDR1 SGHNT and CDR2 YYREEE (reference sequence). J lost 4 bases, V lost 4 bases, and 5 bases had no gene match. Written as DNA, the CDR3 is TGTGCCAGCAGCCCGGGACAGATTTACAATGAGCAGTTCTTC. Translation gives CASSPGQIYNEQFF.

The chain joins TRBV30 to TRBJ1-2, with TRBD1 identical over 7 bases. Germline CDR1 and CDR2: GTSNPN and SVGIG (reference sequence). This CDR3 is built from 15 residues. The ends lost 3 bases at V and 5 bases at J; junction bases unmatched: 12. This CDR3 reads CAWSPTGRFVYGYTF. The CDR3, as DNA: TGTGCCTGGAGCCCGACAGGGAGATTCGTATATGGCTACACCTTC.

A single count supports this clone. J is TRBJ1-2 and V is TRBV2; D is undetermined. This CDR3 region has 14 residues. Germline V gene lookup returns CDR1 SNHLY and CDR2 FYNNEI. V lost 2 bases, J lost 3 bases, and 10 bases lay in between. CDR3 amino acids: CASSEQRAHYGYTF. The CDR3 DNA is TGTGCCAGCAGTGAACAGCGGGCCCACTATGGCTACACCTTC.

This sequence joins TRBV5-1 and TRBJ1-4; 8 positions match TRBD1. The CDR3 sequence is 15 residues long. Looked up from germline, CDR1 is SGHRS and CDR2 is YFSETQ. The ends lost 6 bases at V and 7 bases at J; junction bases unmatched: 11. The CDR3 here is CASTDPQGAGEKLFF. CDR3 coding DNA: TGCGCCAGCACGGACCCTCAGGGGGCTGGTGAAAAACTGTTTTTT.

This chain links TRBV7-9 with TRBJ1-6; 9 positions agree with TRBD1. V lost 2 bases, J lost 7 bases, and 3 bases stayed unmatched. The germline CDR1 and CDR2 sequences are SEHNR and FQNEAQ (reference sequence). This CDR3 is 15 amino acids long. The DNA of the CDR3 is TGTGCCAGCAGCTTAAGTGGACAGGGGAATTCACCCCTCCACTTT. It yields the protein CASSLSGQGNSPLHF.

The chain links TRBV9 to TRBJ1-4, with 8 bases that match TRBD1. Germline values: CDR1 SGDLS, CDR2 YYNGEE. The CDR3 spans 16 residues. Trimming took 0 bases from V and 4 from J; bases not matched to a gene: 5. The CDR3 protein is CASSVGQGTDNEKLFF. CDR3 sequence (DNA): TGTGCCAGCAGCGTAGGACAGGGGACTGATAATGAAAAACTGTTTTTT.

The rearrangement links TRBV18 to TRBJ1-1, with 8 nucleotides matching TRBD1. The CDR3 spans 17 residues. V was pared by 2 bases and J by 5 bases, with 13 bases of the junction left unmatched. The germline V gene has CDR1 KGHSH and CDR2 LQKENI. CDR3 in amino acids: CASSPNPPGGARTEAFF. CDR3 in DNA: TGTGCCAGCTCACCAAATCCCCCAGGGGGCGCGCGGACTGAAGCTTTCTTT.

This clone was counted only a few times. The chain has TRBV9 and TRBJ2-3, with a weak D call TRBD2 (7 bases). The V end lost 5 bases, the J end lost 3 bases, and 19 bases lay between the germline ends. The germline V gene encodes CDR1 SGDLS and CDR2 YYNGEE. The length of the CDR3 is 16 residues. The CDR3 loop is CASSPPRGAVTDTQYF. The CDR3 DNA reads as TGTGCCAGCAGTCCGCCTCGGGGGGCTGTAACAGATACGCAGTATTTT.

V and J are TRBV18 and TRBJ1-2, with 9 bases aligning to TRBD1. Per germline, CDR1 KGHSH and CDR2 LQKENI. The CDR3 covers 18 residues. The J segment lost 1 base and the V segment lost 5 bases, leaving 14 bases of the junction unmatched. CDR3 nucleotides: TGTGCCAGCTCATACGCGGAACCCGGGACAGGGATTAACTATGGCTACACCTTC. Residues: CASSYAEPGTGINYGYTF. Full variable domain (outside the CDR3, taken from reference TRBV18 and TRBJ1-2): NAGVMQNPRHLVRRRGQEARLRCSPMKGHSHVYWYRQLPEEGLKFMVYLQKENIIDESGMPKERFSAEFPKEGPSILRIQQVVRGDSAAYFCASSYAEPGTGINYGYTFGSGTRLTVV.

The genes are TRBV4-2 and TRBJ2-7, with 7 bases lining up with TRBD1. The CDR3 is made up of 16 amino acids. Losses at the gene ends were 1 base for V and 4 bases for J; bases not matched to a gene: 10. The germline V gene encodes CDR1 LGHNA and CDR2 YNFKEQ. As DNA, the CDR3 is TGTGCCAGCAGCCAAGTGACCGGGACAGACCTATACGAGCAGTACTTC. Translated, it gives CASSQVTGTDLYEQYF.

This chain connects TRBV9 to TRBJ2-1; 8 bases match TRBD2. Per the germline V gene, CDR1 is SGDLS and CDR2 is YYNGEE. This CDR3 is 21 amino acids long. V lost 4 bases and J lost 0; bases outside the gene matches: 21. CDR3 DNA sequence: TGTGCCAGCAGCCCCACTACGCGGCGGCTAGCGGGTAGGAGCTCCTACAATGAGCAGTTCTTC. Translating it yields CASSPTTRRLAGRSSYNEQFF.

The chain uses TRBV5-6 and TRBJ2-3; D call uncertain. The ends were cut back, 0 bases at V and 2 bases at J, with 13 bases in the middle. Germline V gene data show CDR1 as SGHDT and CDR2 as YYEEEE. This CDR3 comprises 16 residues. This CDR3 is CASSLAPLDSTDTQYF. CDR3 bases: TGTGCCAGCAGCTTGGCCCCCCTAGATTCCACAGATACGCAGTATTTT.

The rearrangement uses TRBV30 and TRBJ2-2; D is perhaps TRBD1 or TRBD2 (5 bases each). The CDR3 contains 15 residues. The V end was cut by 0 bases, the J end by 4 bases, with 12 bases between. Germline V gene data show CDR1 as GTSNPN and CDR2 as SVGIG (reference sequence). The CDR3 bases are TGTGCCTGGAGTGTAATATATGGGGGCACCGGGGAGCTGTTTTTT. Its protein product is CAWSVIYGGTGELFF.

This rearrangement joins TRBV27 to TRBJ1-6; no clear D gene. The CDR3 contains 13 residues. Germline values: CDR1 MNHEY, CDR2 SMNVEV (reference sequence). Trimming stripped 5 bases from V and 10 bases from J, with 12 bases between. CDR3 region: CASSPLRNSPLHF. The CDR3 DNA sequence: TGTGCCAGCAGTCCCCTCAGGAACTCACCCCTCCACTTT.